Included here is one TCR beta chain sequence, with context. Its recognized antigen is unknown. Base qualities were left out, and no much larger clone turns up one base away. The immunoSEQ Assay, a bias-controlled multiplex PCR, was used to amplify TCRbeta CDR3 regions from genomic DNA. On the authors' methods: The number of nucleated cells in each sample was estimated from the amplification of reference gene primers within the assay. To quantify the absolute abundance of each unique TCRbeta CDR3 rearrangement, sequence reads were collapsed and filtered. For each sample, productive Simpson clonality was calculated by taking the square root of Simpson's diversity index across productive rearrangements. The table comes from immuneACCESS by way of TCRdb, which keeps in-frame sequences with V and J called. Part of the clones is missing from these tables; in studies checked, under half for an unresolved V gene and the rest for unknown reasons. For V, J and clone size, that table is used; D and trimming come from the DNA. For this sample the table gives roughly 110,000 clones, of which 75% to 90% were detected only once. The ten biggest clones cover approximately 19% of the sample.

This sample was included in a study of blood T cell repertoires in COVID-19 (TCRdb year 2020). Study-wide context: The collaborator samples originated in the United States, Italy and Spain and spanned the acute and convalescent phases of COVID-19. The prospective study material was composed of cDNA or gDNA derived from T cells, B-cell-depleted T cells, or PBMCs. Samples came from the ongoing ImmuneRACE study (first 160 participants) plus 1,254 subjects from 6 global collaborators. The dataset comprised deeply sampled blood TCRbeta repertoires from subjects exposed to, actively infected with, or recovered from COVID-19. HLA class I and class II types, where available, came from metadata supplied by the sample provider rather than from assay-based typing. The sample metadata nearly always contained a de-identified subject ID, COVID-19 status, age in years and sex. The repertoires were released in a freely available public database intended as a resource for research on the immune response to SARS-CoV-2. Broader findings and caveats from the paper: Clinical and demographic metadata were provided uncurated, with the amount varying by source and participant.

The collaborating institutions used their own protocols to collect whole blood in K2EDTA tubes. For TCRbeta analysis, collaborators shipped samples in one of three forms: frozen whole blood, isolated PBMCs, or DNA extracted from either of those sample types. V is shortened by 7 bases, J by 8 bases, and the region joining them spans 17 bases. The CDR3 goes from the cysteine to the phenylalanine over 13 residues. Only CDR3 DNA remains: 39 bases, in frame from the first base. CDR1 and CDR2, looked up from the germline V gene, are SQVTM and ANQGSEA. The sequenced material came from peripheral blood. The clonotype originates from a human donor with acute or convalescent COVID-19. The donor label of this sample is uncertain. The V and J genes are TRBV29-1 and TRBJ1-4, and possibly TRBD1, on 6 matching bases. The nucleotide sequence reads as follows: TGCAGCGCCAGTCGAGGGGGGGAGGAAAAACTGTTTTTT. Translated, it gives CSASRGGEEKLFF.